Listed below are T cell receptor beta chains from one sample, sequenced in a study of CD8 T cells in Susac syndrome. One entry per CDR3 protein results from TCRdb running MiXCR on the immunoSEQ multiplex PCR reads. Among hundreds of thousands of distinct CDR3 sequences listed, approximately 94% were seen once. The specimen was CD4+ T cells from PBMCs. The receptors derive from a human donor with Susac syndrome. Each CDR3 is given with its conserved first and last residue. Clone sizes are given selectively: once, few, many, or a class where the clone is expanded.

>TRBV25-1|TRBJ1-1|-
CASKDRAGAFF
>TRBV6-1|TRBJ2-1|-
CAVRTASGNEQFF
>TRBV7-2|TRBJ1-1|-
CASSGDRFNTEAFF
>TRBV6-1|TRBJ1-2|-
CASAEGPGDDNYGYTF
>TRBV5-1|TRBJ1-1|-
CASSLGRGNTEAFF
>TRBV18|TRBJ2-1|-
CASSPDRGNEQFF
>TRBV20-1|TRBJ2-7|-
CSANPHSRDDEQYF
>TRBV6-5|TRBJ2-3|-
CASSYLAGTSLTSTDTQYF
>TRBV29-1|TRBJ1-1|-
CSVGSGGTEAFF
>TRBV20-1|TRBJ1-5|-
CSARDGQGFNQPQHF
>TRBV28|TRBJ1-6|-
CASSPPQNSPLHF
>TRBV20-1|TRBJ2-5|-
CSARAGPEETQYF
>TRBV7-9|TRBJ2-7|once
CASSLGGTGSYEQYF
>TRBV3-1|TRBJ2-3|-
CASRPFWTSETDTQYF
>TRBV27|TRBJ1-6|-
CASSKQGANSPLHF
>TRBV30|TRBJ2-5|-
CAWTLGTETQYF
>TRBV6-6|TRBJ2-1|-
CASTKGSTDEQFF
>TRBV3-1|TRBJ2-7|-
CASSQDLNGYEQYF
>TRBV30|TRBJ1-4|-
CAWRDFGEKLFF
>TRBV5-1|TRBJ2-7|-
CASSLEGAGEQYF
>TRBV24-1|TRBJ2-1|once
CATSDLPGQGVFEQFF
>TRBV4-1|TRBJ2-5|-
CASSQPDIQETQYF
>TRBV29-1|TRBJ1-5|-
CSARGGESNQPQHF
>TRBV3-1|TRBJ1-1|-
CASTLGPVNTEAFF
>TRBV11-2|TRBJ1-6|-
CASSRQGMSSPLHF
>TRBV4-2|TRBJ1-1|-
CASSEQGAGTEAFF
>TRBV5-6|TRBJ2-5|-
CASSLVAYSNQETQYF
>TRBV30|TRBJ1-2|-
CASNPRADYGYTF
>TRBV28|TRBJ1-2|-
CASRKPIYGYTF
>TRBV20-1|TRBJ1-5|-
CSAGQGVWSNQPQHF
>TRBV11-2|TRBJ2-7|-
CASSLDGISYEQYF
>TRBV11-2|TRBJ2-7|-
CASSPYTGDSYEQYF
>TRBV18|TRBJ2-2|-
CASSPRERTGRTRELFF
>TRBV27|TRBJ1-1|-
CASSLGLDTEAFF
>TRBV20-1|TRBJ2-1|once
CSAMEGTSVSSYNEQFF
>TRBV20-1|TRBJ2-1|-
CSASEASYNEQFF
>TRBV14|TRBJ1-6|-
CASSQPGQYNSPLHF
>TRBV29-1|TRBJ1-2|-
CSVDGRGEDGYTF
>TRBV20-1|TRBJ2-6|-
CSARDPTGANVLTF
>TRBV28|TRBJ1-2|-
CASSLQGGDGYTF
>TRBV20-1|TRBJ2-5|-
CSARAFRGGGETQYF
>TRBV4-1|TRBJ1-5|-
CASSRGQGTQPQHF
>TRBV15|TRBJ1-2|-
CATSREGARGGYTF
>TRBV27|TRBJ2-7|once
CASSLYPGRVEQYF
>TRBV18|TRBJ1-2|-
CASSPFDRGLSNYGYTF
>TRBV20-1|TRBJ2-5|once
CSAPLAGGRGGTQYF
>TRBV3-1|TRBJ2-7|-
CASSRGTPYEQYF
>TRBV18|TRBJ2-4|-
CASGGPGDIQYF
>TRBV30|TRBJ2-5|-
CAWTRGGETQYF
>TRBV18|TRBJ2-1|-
CASSPPAPSGGKQFF
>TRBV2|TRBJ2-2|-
CASRLEGGNTGELFF
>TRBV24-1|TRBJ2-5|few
CATSLGLAETQYF
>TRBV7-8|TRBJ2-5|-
CASSLITPVAPETQYF
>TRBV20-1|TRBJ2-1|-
CSARVNANNEQFF
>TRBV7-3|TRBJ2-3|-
CASSLQAGIADTQYF
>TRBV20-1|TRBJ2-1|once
CSARAPTGGLYNEQFF
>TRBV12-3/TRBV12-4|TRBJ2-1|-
CASRGLVLFF
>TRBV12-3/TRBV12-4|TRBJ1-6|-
CASSSGSGLSSYNSPLHF
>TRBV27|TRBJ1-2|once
CASSLAGQVQNYGYTF
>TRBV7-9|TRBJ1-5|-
CASSSSGVGNQPQHF